The TCR beta chain described here comes from a study of CD8 T cells in ankylosing spondylitis. To note about this clonotype: Its specificity is not known.

Deletions cut 2 bases from V and 7 bases from J, with 12 bases between. Looked up from germline, CDR1 is SGHDN and CDR2 is FVKESK. The CDR3 runs to 14 residues. Generation of TCR beta libraries employed quantitative 5'-RACE incorporating molecular barcodes. A single record per CDR3 protein comes from TCRdb applying MiXCR to the 5' RACE reads. Of fewer than 400,000 distinct CDR3 sequences listed, approximately 20% are singletons. Overall study results and limits: For ankylosing spondylitis blood, a TCR beta motif of eight or nine highly homologous variants appeared characteristic. The authors found the disease-linked clones to be CD8+ and relatively rare in peripheral blood. Previous work reported some of these motif variants in the synovial fluid and blood of reactive arthritis. Matched synovial fluid from ankylosing spondylitis patients was reported to be enriched for disease-linked clones.

Specimen: blood, either unsorted or a sorted T cell fraction (not recorded which). The rearrangement links TRBV14 to TRBJ2-1; D might be TRBD2 (6 bases). This TCR derives from a male donor with ankylosing spondylitis. The CDR3 DNA is TGTGCCAGCAGCCAAACCGGGAGCTGGAATGAGCAGTTCTTC. It yields the protein CASSQTGSWNEQFF.